This TCR beta chain comes out of a study of shared clonotypes between healthy human individuals. In its sample, this clone was seen once. Its antigen is not identified. The CDR3 totals 16 residues. With V trimmed by 1 base and J by 4 bases, 9 bases remained unmatched. Germline lookup yields CDR1 SGHAT and CDR2 FQNNGV. TCRdb keeps only in-frame clones here, not all; method: immunoSEQ multiplex PCR. The sample holds 1,400,000 or so clones, approximately 98.5% seen once. Notes on the study in general: Investigators collected only blood, and repertoires in tissues likely differ. Donors were few, which limited the genetic and exposure-history diversity represented.

The specimen was naive CD4+ T cells sorted from blood. The subset here: CD45RA+ positively selected. The clonotype comes from a man aged 25-40 years in good health. This chain links TRBV11-2 with TRBJ2-7; 8 positions agree with TRBD2. The CDR3 sequence is CASSLGGTRTTYEQYF. In DNA, the CDR3 is TGTGCCAGCAGCTTAGGGGGGACTAGAACCACTTACGAGCAGTACTTC.